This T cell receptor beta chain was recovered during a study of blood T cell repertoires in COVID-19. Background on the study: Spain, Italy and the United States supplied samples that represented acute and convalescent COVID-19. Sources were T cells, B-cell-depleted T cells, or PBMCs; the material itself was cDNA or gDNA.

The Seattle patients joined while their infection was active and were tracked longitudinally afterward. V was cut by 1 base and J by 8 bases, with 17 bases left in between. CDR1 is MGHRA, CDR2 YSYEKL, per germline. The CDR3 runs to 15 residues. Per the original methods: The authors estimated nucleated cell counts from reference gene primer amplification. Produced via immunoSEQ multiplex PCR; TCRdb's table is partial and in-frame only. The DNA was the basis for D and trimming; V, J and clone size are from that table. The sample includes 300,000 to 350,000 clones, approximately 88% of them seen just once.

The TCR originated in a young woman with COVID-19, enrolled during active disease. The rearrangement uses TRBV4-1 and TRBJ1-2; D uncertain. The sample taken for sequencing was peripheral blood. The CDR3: CASSQVVRSKLGYTF. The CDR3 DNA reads TGCGCCAGCAGCCAAGTTGTCAGGTCGAAGCTCGGCTACACCTTC.